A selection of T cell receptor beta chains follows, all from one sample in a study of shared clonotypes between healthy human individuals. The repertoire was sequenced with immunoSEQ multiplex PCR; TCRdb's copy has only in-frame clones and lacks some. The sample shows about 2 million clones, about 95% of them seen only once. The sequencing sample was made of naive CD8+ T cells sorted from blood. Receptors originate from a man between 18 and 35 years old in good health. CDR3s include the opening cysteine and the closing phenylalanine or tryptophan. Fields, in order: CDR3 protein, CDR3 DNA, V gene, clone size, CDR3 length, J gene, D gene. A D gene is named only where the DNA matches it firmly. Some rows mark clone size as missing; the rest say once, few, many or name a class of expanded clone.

CDR3aa: CASSLSGGAYLGELFF
CDR3nt: TGTGCCAGCAGCTTATCTGGGGGCGCTTATCTCGGGGAGCTGTTTTTT
v_gene: TRBV7-8
abundance: .
len: 16
j_gene: TRBJ2-2
d_gene: .

CDR3aa: CASRTGETEAFF
CDR3nt: TGTGCCAGCAGGACAGGGGAGACTGAAGCTTTCTTT
v_gene: TRBV2
abundance: .
len: 12
j_gene: TRBJ1-1
d_gene: TRBD1

CDR3aa: CASSPSLGTVHIQYF
CDR3nt: TGTGCCAGCAGCCCGTCGTTAGGGACAGTGCACATTCAGTACTTC
v_gene: TRBV6-6
abundance: .
len: 15
j_gene: TRBJ2-4
d_gene: TRBD1

CDR3aa: CASSAPGGEQYF
CDR3nt: TGTGCCAGCAGCGCCCCCGGGGGCGAGCAGTACTTC
v_gene: TRBV9
abundance: .
len: 12
j_gene: TRBJ2-7
d_gene: .

CDR3aa: CASSAGTGLYNEQFF
CDR3nt: TGCGCCAGCAGCGCCGGGACAGGGCTGTACAATGAGCAGTTCTTC
v_gene: TRBV5-1
abundance: once
len: 15
j_gene: TRBJ2-1
d_gene: TRBD1

CDR3aa: CASRQLTGDEQYF
CDR3nt: TGTGCCAGCAGACAACTCACAGGGGACGAGCAGTACTTC
v_gene: TRBV13
abundance: .
len: 13
j_gene: TRBJ2-7
d_gene: TRBD1

CDR3aa: CASSPGSTLPGELFF
CDR3nt: TGTGCCAGCAGCCCGGGGTCGACCCTCCCCGGGGAGCTGTTTTTT
v_gene: TRBV7-2
abundance: .
len: 15
j_gene: TRBJ2-2
d_gene: .

CDR3aa: CASSLSGSSSYNEQFF
CDR3nt: TGCGCCAGCAGCCTTTCAGGTTCGAGCTCCTACAATGAGCAGTTCTTC
v_gene: TRBV4-1
abundance: .
len: 16
j_gene: TRBJ2-1
d_gene: .

CDR3aa: CASSRYYLDRESSGNTIYF
CDR3nt: TGTGCCAGCAGCCGATATTACTTGGACAGGGAAAGCTCTGGAAACACCATATATTTT
v_gene: TRBV5-6
abundance: .
len: 19
j_gene: TRBJ1-3
d_gene: TRBD1

CDR3aa: CASSVGEQGTASNYGYTF
CDR3nt: TGTGCCAGCAGCGTGGGGGAACAGGGGACGGCGTCCAACTATGGCTACACCTTC
v_gene: TRBV9
abundance: .
len: 18
j_gene: TRBJ1-2
d_gene: TRBD1

CDR3aa: CASSVALTSGKADTQYF
CDR3nt: TGTGCCAGCAGCGTAGCTTTAACTAGCGGGAAAGCAGATACGCAGTATTTT
v_gene: TRBV9
abundance: once
len: 17
j_gene: TRBJ2-3
d_gene: TRBD2

CDR3aa: CASSFWTEGDGELFF
CDR3nt: TGCGCCAGCAGCTTCTGGACAGAGGGGGACGGGGAGCTGTTTTTT
v_gene: TRBV5-1
abundance: .
len: 15
j_gene: TRBJ2-2
d_gene: .

CDR3aa: CATTPPSAGSYEQYF
CDR3nt: TGTGCCACCACACCCCCCTCAGCGGGCTCCTACGAGCAGTACTTC
v_gene: TRBV2
abundance: once
len: 15
j_gene: TRBJ2-7
d_gene: .

CDR3aa: CASSRIAGLNEQFF
CDR3nt: TGCGCCAGCAGCCGGATAGCAGGGTTGAATGAGCAGTTCTTC
v_gene: TRBV4-1
abundance: .
len: 14
j_gene: TRBJ2-1
d_gene: .

CDR3aa: CASSSIVGGAVLDPNEKLFF
CDR3nt: TGTGCCAGCAGTTCAATCGTCGGGGGCGCGGTATTGGATCCTAATGAAAAACTGTTTTTT
v_gene: TRBV2
abundance: .
len: 20
j_gene: TRBJ1-4
d_gene: .

CDR3aa: CAMRGEIQDRLYGYTF
CDR3nt: TGTGCCATGCGAGGGGAGATTCAGGACAGACTCTATGGCTACACCTTC
v_gene: TRBV10-3
abundance: once
len: 16
j_gene: TRBJ1-2
d_gene: .

CDR3aa: CASSPTGQGITDTQYF
CDR3nt: TGTGCCAGCAGTCCCACGGGACAGGGGATCACAGATACGCAGTATTTT
v_gene: TRBV27
abundance: .
len: 16
j_gene: TRBJ2-3
d_gene: TRBD1

CDR3aa: CASSLGYRNEQFF
CDR3nt: TGTGCCAGCAGCTTAGGCTACCGCAATGAGCAGTTCTTC
v_gene: TRBV11-2
abundance: .
len: 13
j_gene: TRBJ2-1
d_gene: .

CDR3aa: CASSESFPGTAYGYTF
CDR3nt: TGCGCCAGCAGTGAGTCGTTCCCCGGGACAGCGTATGGCTACACCTTC
v_gene: TRBV10-2
abundance: .
len: 16
j_gene: TRBJ1-2
d_gene: TRBD1

CDR3aa: CASSFSGQSYEQYF
CDR3nt: TGTGCCAGCAGCTTTAGCGGACAATCCTACGAGCAGTACTTC
v_gene: TRBV11-2
abundance: once
len: 14
j_gene: TRBJ2-7
d_gene: .

CDR3aa: CASSPLVPGELFF
CDR3nt: TGTGCCAGCAGCCCCCTAGTCCCCGGGGAGCTGTTTTTT
v_gene: TRBV6-5
abundance: .
len: 13
j_gene: TRBJ2-2
d_gene: .

CDR3aa: CASSLETSGGSTDTQYF
CDR3nt: TGTGCCAGCAGTTTAGAGACTAGCGGGGGGAGCACAGATACGCAGTATTTT
v_gene: TRBV27
abundance: .
len: 17
j_gene: TRBJ2-3
d_gene: TRBD2

CDR3aa: CASNSAGNSNTEQYF
CDR3nt: TGTGCCAGCAATTCCGCCGGGAATTCTAATACCGAGCAGTACTTC
v_gene: TRBV27
abundance: .
len: 15
j_gene: TRBJ2-7
d_gene: .

CDR3aa: CASSAGQAEVEPQHF
CDR3nt: TGTGCCAGCAGCGCCGGACAGGCCGAAGTGGAGCCCCAGCATTTT
v_gene: TRBV9
abundance: .
len: 15
j_gene: TRBJ1-5
d_gene: TRBD1

CDR3aa: CASSELAGNTDTQYF
CDR3nt: TGTGCCAGCAGTGAATTAGCGGGAAACACAGATACGCAGTATTTT
v_gene: TRBV6-1
abundance: .
len: 15
j_gene: TRBJ2-3
d_gene: TRBD2

CDR3aa: CASSVDRENSNQPQHF
CDR3nt: TGTGCCAGTAGTGTGGACAGGGAAAATAGCAATCAGCCCCAGCATTTT
v_gene: TRBV19
abundance: .
len: 16
j_gene: TRBJ1-5
d_gene: TRBD1

CDR3aa: CASSLQPRDTQYF
CDR3nt: TGTGCCAGCAGTCTTCAACCCCGGGATACGCAGTATTTT
v_gene: TRBV27
abundance: .
len: 13
j_gene: TRBJ2-3
d_gene: .

CDR3aa: CASTFGAIGYTF
CDR3nt: TGTGCCAGTACGTTCGGTGCTATTGGCTACACCTTC
v_gene: TRBV19
abundance: few
len: 12
j_gene: TRBJ1-2
d_gene: .

CDR3aa: CASSDEGAVSSYEQYF
CDR3nt: TGTGCCAGTAGCGACGAGGGAGCGGTTAGCTCCTACGAGCAGTACTTC
v_gene: TRBV19
abundance: .
len: 16
j_gene: TRBJ2-7
d_gene: .

CDR3aa: CASSPRTASNYGYTF
CDR3nt: TGTGCCAGTAGTCCCCGGACGGCAAGTAACTATGGCTACACCTTC
v_gene: TRBV19
abundance: once
len: 15
j_gene: TRBJ1-2
d_gene: .

CDR3aa: CASSVGGSGTNEKLFF
CDR3nt: TGTGCCAGCAGCGTAGGAGGGTCAGGAACTAATGAAAAACTGTTTTTT
v_gene: TRBV9
abundance: .
len: 16
j_gene: TRBJ1-4
d_gene: .

CDR3aa: CASNGGPPADEQYF
CDR3nt: TGTGCCAGCAACGGAGGGCCCCCCGCTGACGAGCAGTACTTC
v_gene: TRBV9
abundance: .
len: 14
j_gene: TRBJ2-7
d_gene: .

CDR3aa: CASSSGPRGYTDTQYF
CDR3nt: TGTGCCAGCAGTTCGGGACCGAGGGGGTACACAGATACGCAGTATTTT
v_gene: TRBV6-6
abundance: .
len: 16
j_gene: TRBJ2-3
d_gene: .

CDR3aa: CASSFEWGSYNEQFF
CDR3nt: TGCGCCAGCAGCTTCGAGTGGGGCTCCTACAATGAGCAGTTCTTC
v_gene: TRBV5-1
abundance: .
len: 15
j_gene: TRBJ2-1
d_gene: .

CDR3aa: CASSLGQDLSYNEQFF
CDR3nt: TGTGCCAGCAGCTTAGGCCAGGACCTTTCCTACAATGAGCAGTTCTTC
v_gene: TRBV13
abundance: .
len: 16
j_gene: TRBJ2-1
d_gene: .

CDR3aa: CASSRLTGGGQPQHF
CDR3nt: TGCGCCAGCAGCCGATTGACAGGGGGAGGTCAGCCCCAGCATTTT
v_gene: TRBV4-3
abundance: .
len: 15
j_gene: TRBJ1-5
d_gene: TRBD1

CDR3aa: CASSDIGDVPPYEQYF
CDR3nt: TGTGCCAGCAGCGACATTGGGGACGTCCCTCCCTACGAGCAGTACTTC
v_gene: TRBV7-8
abundance: .
len: 16
j_gene: TRBJ2-7
d_gene: .

CDR3aa: CASSASDRVDGYTF
CDR3nt: TGTGCCAGCAGCGCCTCAGACAGGGTGGATGGCTACACCTTC
v_gene: TRBV7-9
abundance: .
len: 14
j_gene: TRBJ1-2
d_gene: TRBD1

CDR3aa: CASSESGGRSSYEQYF
CDR3nt: TGTGCCAGCAGTGAAAGCGGCGGGAGGAGCTCCTACGAGCAGTACTTC
v_gene: TRBV2
abundance: .
len: 16
j_gene: TRBJ2-7
d_gene: TRBD2

CDR3aa: CASRWTGEYNEQFF
CDR3nt: TGTGCCAGCAGGTGGACAGGAGAATACAATGAGCAGTTCTTC
v_gene: TRBV28
abundance: .
len: 14
j_gene: TRBJ2-1
d_gene: TRBD1

CDR3aa: CASNDRASTEAFF
CDR3nt: TGCGCCAGCAACGACAGGGCGAGCACTGAAGCTTTCTTT
v_gene: TRBV4-1
abundance: few
len: 13
j_gene: TRBJ1-1
d_gene: TRBD1

CDR3aa: CSVEGQGNEQYF
CDR3nt: TGCAGCGTTGAGGGCCAGGGGAACGAGCAGTACTTC
v_gene: TRBV29-1
abundance: .
len: 12
j_gene: TRBJ2-7
d_gene: .

CDR3aa: CASSSTRGAQGADGYTF
CDR3nt: TGCGCCAGCAGCTCAACGCGAGGGGCCCAGGGGGCTGACGGCTACACCTTC
v_gene: TRBV5-1
abundance: .
len: 17
j_gene: TRBJ1-2
d_gene: TRBD1

CDR3aa: CASSFYDRGDEKLFF
CDR3nt: TGTGCCAGCAGTTTCTACGACAGGGGGGATGAAAAACTGTTTTTT
v_gene: TRBV6-6
abundance: once
len: 15
j_gene: TRBJ1-4
d_gene: TRBD1

CDR3aa: CASSFGPPNTEAFF
CDR3nt: TGTGCCAGCAGTTTTGGGCCGCCGAACACTGAAGCTTTCTTT
v_gene: TRBV28
abundance: .
len: 14
j_gene: TRBJ1-1
d_gene: .

CDR3aa: CASSTGGNSPLHF
CDR3nt: TGTGCCAGCAGCACAGGGGGCAATTCACCCCTCCACTTT
v_gene: TRBV9
abundance: .
len: 13
j_gene: TRBJ1-6
d_gene: TRBD1

CDR3aa: CASSVASGLSYNEQFF
CDR3nt: TGTGCCAGCAGCGTAGCTAGCGGGCTTTCCTACAATGAGCAGTTCTTC
v_gene: TRBV9
abundance: .
len: 16
j_gene: TRBJ2-1
d_gene: TRBD2

CDR3aa: CASSLGGTYEQYF
CDR3nt: TGTGCCAGCAGCTTAGGTGGGACCTACGAGCAGTACTTC
v_gene: TRBV7-2
abundance: .
len: 13
j_gene: TRBJ2-7
d_gene: .

CDR3aa: CATSRHDRGGSYEQYF
CDR3nt: TGTGCCACCAGCAGACACGACAGGGGAGGCTCCTACGAGCAGTACTTC
v_gene: TRBV15
abundance: .
len: 16
j_gene: TRBJ2-7
d_gene: TRBD1

CDR3aa: CASSPDGSSGNTIYF
CDR3nt: TGTGCCAGCAGTCCGGACGGAAGCTCTGGAAACACCATATATTTT
v_gene: TRBV27
abundance: .
len: 15
j_gene: TRBJ1-3
d_gene: .

CDR3aa: CASSIRGPDTQYF
CDR3nt: TGTGCCAGCAGTATTCGGGGGCCGGATACGCAGTATTTT
v_gene: TRBV27
abundance: .
len: 13
j_gene: TRBJ2-3
d_gene: .

CDR3aa: CAGGSYEQYF
CDR3nt: TGTGCAGGGGGTTCCTACGAGCAGTACTTC
v_gene: TRBV6-1
abundance: .
len: 10
j_gene: TRBJ2-7
d_gene: .

CDR3aa: CASSTGLAGGELFF
CDR3nt: TGTGCCAGCAGCACCGGACTAGCCGGCGGGGAGCTGTTTTTT
v_gene: TRBV11-3
abundance: .
len: 14
j_gene: TRBJ2-2
d_gene: TRBD2

CDR3aa: CASSLRGGEAFF
CDR3nt: TGTGCCAGCAGCCTCCGGGGGGGAGAGGCTTTCTTT
v_gene: TRBV13
abundance: .
len: 12
j_gene: TRBJ1-1
d_gene: .